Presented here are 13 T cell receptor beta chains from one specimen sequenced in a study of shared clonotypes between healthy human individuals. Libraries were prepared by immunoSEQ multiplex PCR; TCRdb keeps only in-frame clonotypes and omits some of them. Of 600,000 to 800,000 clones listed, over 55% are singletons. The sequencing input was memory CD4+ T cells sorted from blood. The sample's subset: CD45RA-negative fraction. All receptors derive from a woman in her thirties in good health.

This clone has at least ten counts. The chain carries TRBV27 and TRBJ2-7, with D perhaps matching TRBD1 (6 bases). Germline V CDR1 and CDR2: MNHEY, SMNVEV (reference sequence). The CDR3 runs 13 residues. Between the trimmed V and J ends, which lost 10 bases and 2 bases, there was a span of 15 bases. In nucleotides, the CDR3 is TGTGCCACCAGGGGCAGCGAGACCTACGAGCAGTACTTC. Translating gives CATRGSETYEQYF.

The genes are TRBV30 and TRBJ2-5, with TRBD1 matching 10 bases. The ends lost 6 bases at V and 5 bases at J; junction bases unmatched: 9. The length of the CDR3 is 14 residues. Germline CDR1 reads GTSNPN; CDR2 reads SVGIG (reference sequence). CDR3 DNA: TGTGCCTGTCCGGGACAGGGGATCGGGGAGACCCAGTACTTC. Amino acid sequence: CACPGQGIGETQYF.

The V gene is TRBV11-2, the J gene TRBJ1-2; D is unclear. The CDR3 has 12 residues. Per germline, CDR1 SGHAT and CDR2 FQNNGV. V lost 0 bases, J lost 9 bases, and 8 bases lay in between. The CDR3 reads CASSLEGRSYTF. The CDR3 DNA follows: TGTGCCAGCAGCTTAGAAGGCCGTAGCTACACCTTC.

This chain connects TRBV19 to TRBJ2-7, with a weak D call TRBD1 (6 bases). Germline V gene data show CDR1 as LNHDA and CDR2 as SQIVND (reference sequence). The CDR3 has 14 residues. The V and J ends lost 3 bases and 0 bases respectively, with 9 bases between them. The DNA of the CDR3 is TGTGCCAGTAGTATTGGGGGACACTCCTACGAGCAGTACTTC. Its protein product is CASSIGGHSYEQYF.

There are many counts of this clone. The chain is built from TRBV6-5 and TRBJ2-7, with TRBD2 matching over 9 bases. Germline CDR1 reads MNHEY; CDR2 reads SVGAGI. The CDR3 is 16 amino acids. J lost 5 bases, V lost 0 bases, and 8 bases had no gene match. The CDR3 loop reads CASSYSIAGVNNEQYF. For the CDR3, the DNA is TGTGCCAGCAGTTACTCGATAGCGGGAGTTAATAACGAGCAGTACTTC.

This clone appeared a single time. CDR3 bases: TGTGCCAGCAGCATAGGGACAGGGAGATCAGAGACCCAGTACTTC. Translated: CASSIGTGRSETQYF. The chain links TRBV7-2 to TRBJ2-5; 9 bases are a match to TRBD1. The junction had 8 bases not matched to a gene; V was cut back by 5 bases and J by 4 bases. Germline V CDR1 and CDR2: SGHTA, FQGNSA. The CDR3 length is 15 residues.

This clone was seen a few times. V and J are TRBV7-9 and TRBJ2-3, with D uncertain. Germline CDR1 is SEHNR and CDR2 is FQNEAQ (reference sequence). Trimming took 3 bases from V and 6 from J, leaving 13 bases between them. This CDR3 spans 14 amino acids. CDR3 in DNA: TGTGCCAGCAGCTTGGGTCAAGCGCCGGATACGCAGTATTTT. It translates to CASSLGQAPDTQYF.

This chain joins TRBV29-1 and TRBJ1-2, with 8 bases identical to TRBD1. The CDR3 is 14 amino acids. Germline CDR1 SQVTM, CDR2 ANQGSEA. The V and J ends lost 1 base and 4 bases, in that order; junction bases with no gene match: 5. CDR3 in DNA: TGCAGCGTTGAAGTCTCAGGGGGCAGCTATGGCTACACCTTC. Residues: CSVEVSGGSYGYTF.

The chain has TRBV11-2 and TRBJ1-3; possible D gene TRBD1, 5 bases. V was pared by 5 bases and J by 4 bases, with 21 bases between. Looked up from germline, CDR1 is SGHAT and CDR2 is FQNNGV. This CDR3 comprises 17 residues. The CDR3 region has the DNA TGTGCCAGCAGCGTCCGGGACGGGAGGTTCTCAGGAAACACCATATATTTT. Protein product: CASSVRDGRFSGNTIYF.

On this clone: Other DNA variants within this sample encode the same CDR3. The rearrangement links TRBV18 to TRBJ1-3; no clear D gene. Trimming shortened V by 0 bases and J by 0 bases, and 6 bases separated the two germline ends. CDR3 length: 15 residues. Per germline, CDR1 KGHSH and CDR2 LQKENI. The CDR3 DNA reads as TGTGCCAGCTCACCACCCGTACACTCTGGAAACACCATATATTTT. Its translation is CASSPPVHSGNTIYF.

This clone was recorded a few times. The CDR3 coding sequence is TGTGCCAGCAGTCCCCCAGGGGACAGGGGGCCTAGGGAGCTGTTTTTT. It codes for CASSPPGDRGPRELFF. The gene calls are TRBV11-3 and TRBJ2-2; 12 bases match TRBD1. The V gene's germline CDR1 is SGHNT and CDR2 YENEEA. Trimming at V came to 6 bases and at J to 9 bases, leaving 11 bases not matched to a gene. The CDR3 extends over 16 amino acids.

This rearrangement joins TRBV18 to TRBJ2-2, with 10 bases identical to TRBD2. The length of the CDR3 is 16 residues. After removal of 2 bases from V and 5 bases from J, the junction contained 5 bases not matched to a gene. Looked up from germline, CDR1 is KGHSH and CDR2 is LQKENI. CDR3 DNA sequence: TGTGCCAGCTCACCAGGACTAGCGGAACCTACCGGGGAGCTGTTTTTT. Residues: CASSPGLAEPTGELFF. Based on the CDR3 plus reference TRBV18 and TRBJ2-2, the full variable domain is NAGVMQNPRHLVRRRGQEARLRCSPMKGHSHVYWYRQLPEEGLKFMVYLQKENIIDESGMPKERFSAEFPKEGPSILRIQQVVRGDSAAYFCASSPGLAEPTGELFFGEGSRLTVL.

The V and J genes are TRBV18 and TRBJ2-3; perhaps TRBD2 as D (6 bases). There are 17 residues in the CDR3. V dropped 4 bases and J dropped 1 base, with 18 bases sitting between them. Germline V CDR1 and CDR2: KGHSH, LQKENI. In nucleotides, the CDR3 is TGTGCCAGCTCACGTAAAGTGGCCGGAGGGGGCACAGATACGCAGTATTTT. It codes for CASSRKVAGGGTDTQYF.